The source of this T cell receptor (beta chain) is a study of cytomegalovirus exposure and HLA in healthy donors. Across the whole study: The Caucasian-associated ancestry cluster held 65% to 85% of some 420 genotyped donors.

Study results and limitations: On later analysis, the bulk of CMV-associated TCR beta chains appeared to be HLA-restricted. An assumption of roughly uniform sequencing depth across donors underlay the presence/absence analyses.

V was pared by 3 bases and J by 6 bases, with 9 bases of the junction left unmatched. Germline assignment: CDR1 SGHDN and CDR2 FVKESK. This CDR3 contains 16 residues. In the case of this clone: The antigen remains undetermined.

Primers: 60 Vbeta forward and 13 Jbeta reverse. Clones were sequenced by immunoSEQ multiplex PCR, and TCRdb holds only the in-frame ones, with some missing. This sample has about 170,000 clones, with about 79% found just once. The rearrangement uses TRBV14 and TRBJ2-2, with 8 bases matching TRBD2. The specimen sequenced was PBMCs. The TCR comes from a woman in her 50s in good health and CMV-seronegative. CDR3 region: CASSQKSGSSSGELFF. DNA for the CDR3: TGTGCCAGCAGCCAGAAAAGCGGGAGTAGCTCCGGGGAGCTGTTTTTT.